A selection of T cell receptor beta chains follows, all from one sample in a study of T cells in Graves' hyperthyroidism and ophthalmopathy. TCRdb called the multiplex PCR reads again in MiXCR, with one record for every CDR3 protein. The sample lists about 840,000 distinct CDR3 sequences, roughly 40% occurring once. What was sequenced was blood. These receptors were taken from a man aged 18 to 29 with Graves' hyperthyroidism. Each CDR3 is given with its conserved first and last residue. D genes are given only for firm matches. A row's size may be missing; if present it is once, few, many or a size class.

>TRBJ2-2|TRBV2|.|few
TGTGCCAGCAGTCGCCTAGTGGGCGGGGAGCTGTTTTTT
CASSRLVGGELFF
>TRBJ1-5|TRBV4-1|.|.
TGCGCCAGCAGTGAACAGTACCAGCATTTT
CASSEQYQHF
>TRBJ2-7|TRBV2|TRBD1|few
TGTGCCAGCAGGTCCCCGGGGACAGCCTCCTACGAGCAGTACTTC
CASRSPGTASYEQYF
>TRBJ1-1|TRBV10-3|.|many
TGTGCCATCAGTGGCCCGAACACTGAAGCTTTCTTT
CAISGPNTEAFF
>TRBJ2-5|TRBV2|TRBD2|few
TGTGCCAGCAGTGAACCAGGCCAGCGGGGTCAGGAAGAGACCCAGTACTTC
CASSEPGQRGQEETQYF
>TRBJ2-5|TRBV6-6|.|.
TGTGCCAGCAGTTACTCGAACAGCCAAGAGACCCAGTACTTC
CASSYSNSQETQYF
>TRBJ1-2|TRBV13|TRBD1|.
TGTGCCAGCAGCTTTCGGGACAGTTACGCCTATGGCTACACCTTC
CASSFRDSYAYGYTF
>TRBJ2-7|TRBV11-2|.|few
TGTGCCAGCAGCGCCAGACAGGAGCAGTACTTC
CASSARQEQYF
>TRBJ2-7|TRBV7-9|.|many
TGTGCCAGCAGCTTAGCGGAGGGTACGTACGAGCAGTACTTC
CASSLAEGTYEQYF
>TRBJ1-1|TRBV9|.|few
TGTGCCAGCAGCCAAGATTTGTCGGACTTGCGGACTTTCTTT
CASSQDLSDLRTFF
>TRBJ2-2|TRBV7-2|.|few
TGTGCCAGCAGCTCGAGTGGATCGGTCGCCGGGGAGCTGTTTTTT
CASSSSGSVAGELFF
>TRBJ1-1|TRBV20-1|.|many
TGCAGTGCTAGATACGGGTCGAACACTGAAGCTTTCTTT
CSARYGSNTEAFF
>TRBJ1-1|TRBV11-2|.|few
TGTGCCAGCAGCCTCGGGACCGAGGGACGGGCTTTCTTT
CASSLGTEGRAFF
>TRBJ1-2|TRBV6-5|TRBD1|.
TGTGCCAGCAGTTTATCGGACAGGGGTGGCTACACCTTC
CASSLSDRGGYTF
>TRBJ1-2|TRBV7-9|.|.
TGTGCCAGCAGCTTAGGGGCTGAAGGGTACGGCTACACCTTC
CASSLGAEGYGYTF
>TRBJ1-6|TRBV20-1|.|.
TGCAGTTACTCGAAGGGAGGCAATTCACCCCTCCACTTT
CSYSKGGNSPLHF
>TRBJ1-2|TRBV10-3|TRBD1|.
TGTGCCATCAGTGGGACAGGGGTTGGCTACACCTTC
CAISGTGVGYTF
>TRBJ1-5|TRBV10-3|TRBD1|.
TGTGCCACCGGGACAGGGGGGGCGAATCAGCCCCAGCATTTT
CATGTGGANQPQHF
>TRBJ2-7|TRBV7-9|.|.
TGTGCCAGCTCCCGGGGTAGCGGTGATTACGAGCAGTACTTC
CASSRGSGDYEQYF
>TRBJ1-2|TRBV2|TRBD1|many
TGTGCCAGCAGTCCCCGGGGACAGGGGATTACCTTC
CASSPRGQGITF
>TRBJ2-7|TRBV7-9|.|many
TGTGCCAGCAGTAAAGGGAGCTCCTACGAGCAGTACTTC
CASSKGSSYEQYF
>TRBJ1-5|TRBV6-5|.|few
TGTGCCAGCAGTTACTCCGTCAGGAGTCAGCCCCAGCATTTT
CASSYSVRSQPQHF
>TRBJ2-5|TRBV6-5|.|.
TGTGCCAGCAGCCTTTGGGGGGAAGAAGAGACCCAGTACTTC
CASSLWGEEETQYF
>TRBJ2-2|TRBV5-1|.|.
TGCGCCAGCAGCTTATGGGGGCAGCAGAACACCGGGGAGCTGTTTTTT
CASSLWGQQNTGELFF
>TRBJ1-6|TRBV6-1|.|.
TGTGCCAGCAGTGAAGACTTCCACGGTCAGAATTCACCCCTCCACTTT
CASSEDFHGQNSPLHF
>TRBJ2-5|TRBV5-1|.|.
TGCGTCAGCAGCTTGGCATTAGCTCACGAGACCCAGTACTTC
CVSSLALAHETQYF
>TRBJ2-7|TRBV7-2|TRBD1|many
TGTGCCAGCAGTCCCGGGACAGGGATACCCTACGAGCAGTACTTC
CASSPGTGIPYEQYF
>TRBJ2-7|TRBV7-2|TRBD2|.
TGTGCCAGCAGCTTTTCCGGGACTAGCGGGATCGAGCAGTACTTC
CASSFSGTSGIEQYF
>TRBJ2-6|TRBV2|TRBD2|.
TGTGCCAGCAGTGCTGGACTAGCGGGAGCTGGGGCCAACGTCCTGACTTTC
CASSAGLAGAGANVLTF
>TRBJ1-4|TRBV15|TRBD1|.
TGTGCCACCAGCAGTGATCCAGGACAGGGGGAAAAACTGTTTTTT
CATSSDPGQGEKLFF
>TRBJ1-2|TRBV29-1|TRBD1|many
TGCAGCGTGACCGGGGGGACAGGAAATAACTATGGCTACACCTTC
CSVTGGTGNNYGYTF
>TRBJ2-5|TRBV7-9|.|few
TGTGCCAGCAGCTTACCCGACGATGGGGAGACCCAGTACTTC
CASSLPDDGETQYF
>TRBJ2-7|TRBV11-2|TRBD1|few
TGTGCCAGCACTATAGGGACAGGGTCTTACTACGAGCAGTACTTC
CASTIGTGSYYEQYF
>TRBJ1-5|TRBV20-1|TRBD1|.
TGCAGTGCTACGGGACAGAGCAATCAGCCCCAGCATTTT
CSATGQSNQPQHF
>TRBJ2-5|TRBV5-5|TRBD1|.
TGTGCCAGCAGCTTGGCCACCAGGGGGGAGACCCAGTACTTC
CASSLATRGETQYF
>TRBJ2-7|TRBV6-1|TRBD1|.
TGTGCCAAGTTGACAGGGGGCTACGAGCAGTACTTC
CAKLTGGYEQYF
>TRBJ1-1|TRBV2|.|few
TGTGCCAGCAGTGTTAACTTCGTGGTGGACACTGAAGCTTTCTTT
CASSVNFVVDTEAFF
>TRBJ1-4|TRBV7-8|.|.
TGTGCCAGCAGCTTTTCCCGGGGGCAAGAAAAACTGTTTTTT
CASSFSRGQEKLFF
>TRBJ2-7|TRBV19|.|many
TGTGCCACCGCGACTAGTTACGAGCAGTACTTC
CATATSYEQYF
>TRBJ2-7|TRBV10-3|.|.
TGTGCCAGCACCACAGGTCCGTCCTACGAGCAGTACTTC
CASTTGPSYEQYF
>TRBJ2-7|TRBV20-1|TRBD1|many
TGCAGTGCCGGGACAGGGGGCTACGAGCAGTACTTC
CSAGTGGYEQYF
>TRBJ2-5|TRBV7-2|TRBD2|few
TGTGCCAGCAGTCGATTGGGACTAGCGGGAGAGACCCAGTACTTC
CASSRLGLAGETQYF
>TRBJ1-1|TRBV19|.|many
TGTGCCAGTAGTACCGGACGGAACACTGAAGCTTTCTTT
CASSTGRNTEAFF
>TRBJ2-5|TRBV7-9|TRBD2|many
TGTGCCAGCAGCCCGCCGGTTAGCGGGGGGCCAGGGACCCAGTACTTC
CASSPPVSGGPGTQYF
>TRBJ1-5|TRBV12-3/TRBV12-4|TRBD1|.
TGTGCCAGCAGCTTGACAGGGGGCGGTGGGCAGCCCCAGCATTTT
CASSLTGGGGQPQHF
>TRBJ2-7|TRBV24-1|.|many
TGTGCCACCAGTGATGCCTCGGGGCGAGACGAGCAGTACTTC
CATSDASGRDEQYF
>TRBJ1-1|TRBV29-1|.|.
TGCAGCTTAGCGGAGGGAACTGAAGCTTTCTTT
CSLAEGTEAFF
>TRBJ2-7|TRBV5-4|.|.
TGTGCCAGCAGAGCCGGAGAAACCTACGAGCAGTACTTC
CASRAGETYEQYF
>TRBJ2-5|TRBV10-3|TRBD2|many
TGTGCCATCAGTGATTTGGGGGGGGAGACCCAGTACTTC
CAISDLGGETQYF
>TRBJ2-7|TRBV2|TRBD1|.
TGTGCCAGCAGCTCCGTGACAGGGACCGAGCAGTACTTC
CASSSVTGTEQYF
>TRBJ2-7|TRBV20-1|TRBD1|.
TGCAGTGGTAAGACAGGGTACGAGCAGTACTTC
CSGKTGYEQYF
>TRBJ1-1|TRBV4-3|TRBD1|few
TGCGCCAGCAGCCAATGGACAGGAGCGAACACTGAAGCTTTCTTT
CASSQWTGANTEAFF
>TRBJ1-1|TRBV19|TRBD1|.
TGTGCCAGTAGTGTAACAGGGGGCGTCACTGAAGCTTTCTTT
CASSVTGGVTEAFF
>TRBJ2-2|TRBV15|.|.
TGTGCCACCAGCAGAGATACGGGGGCGCCTGGAAACACCGGGGAGCTGTTTTTT
CATSRDTGAPGNTGELFF